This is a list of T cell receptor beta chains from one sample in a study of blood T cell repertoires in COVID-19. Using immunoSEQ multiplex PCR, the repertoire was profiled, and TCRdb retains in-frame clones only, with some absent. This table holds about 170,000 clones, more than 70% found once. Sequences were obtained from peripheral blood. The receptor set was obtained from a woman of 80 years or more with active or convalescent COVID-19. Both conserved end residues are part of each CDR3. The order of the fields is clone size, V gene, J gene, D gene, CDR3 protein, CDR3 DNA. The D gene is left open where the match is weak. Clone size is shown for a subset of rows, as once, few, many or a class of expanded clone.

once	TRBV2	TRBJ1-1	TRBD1	CASARDRNTEAFF	TGTGCCAGTGCCCGGGACAGGAACACTGAAGCTTTCTTT
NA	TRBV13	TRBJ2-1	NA	CASSLGREQFF	TGTGCCAGCAGCTTGGGGCGTGAGCAGTTCTTC
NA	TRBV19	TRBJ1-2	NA	CASTGNYGYTF	TGTGCCAGTACGGGGAACTATGGCTACACCTTC
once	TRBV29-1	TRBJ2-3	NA	CSVTETSTDTQYF	TGCAGCGTGACAGAGACTAGCACAGATACGCAGTATTTT
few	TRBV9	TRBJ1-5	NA	CASSVGGGRQPQHF	TGTGCCAGCAGCGTAGGAGGAGGGCGCCAGCCCCAGCATTTT
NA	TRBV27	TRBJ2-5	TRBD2	CASSLFGLAGARTQYF	TGTGCCAGCAGTTTATTCGGCCTAGCGGGCGCGAGGACCCAGTACTTC
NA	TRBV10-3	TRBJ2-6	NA	CAISKTGFDSSGANVLTF	TGTGCCATCAGTAAGACAGGTTTTGATAGTTCTGGGGCCAACGTCCTGACTTTC
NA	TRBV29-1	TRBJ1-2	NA	CSVVSGELDGYTF	TGCAGCGTTGTCTCGGGGGAACTCGATGGCTACACCTTC
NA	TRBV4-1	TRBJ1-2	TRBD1	CASSQKAPGQGNYGYTF	TGCGCCAGCAGCCAAAAGGCTCCAGGACAGGGGAACTATGGCTACACCTTC
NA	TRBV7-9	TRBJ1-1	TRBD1	CASSLDVGQGRTEAFF	TGTGCCAGCAGCTTAGATGTCGGACAGGGCCGCACTGAAGCTTTCTTT
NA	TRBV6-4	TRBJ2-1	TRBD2	CASSDSGLAGVWEQFF	TGTGCCAGCAGTGACTCAGGGCTAGCGGGAGTATGGGAGCAGTTCTTC
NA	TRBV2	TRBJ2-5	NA	CASSYVPGLQDQETQYF	TGTGCCAGCAGTTACGTCCCGGGACTCCAGGACCAAGAGACCCAGTACTTC
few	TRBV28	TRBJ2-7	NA	CASIPSGTRAEQYF	TGTGCCAGCATTCCGTCCGGGACTCGCGCCGAGCAGTACTTC
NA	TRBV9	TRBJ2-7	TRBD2	CASSGGLAYEQYF	TGTGCCAGCAGCGGGGGACTAGCCTACGAGCAGTACTTC
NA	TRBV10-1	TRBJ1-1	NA	CASSESELNPEAFF	TGCGCCAGCAGTGAGTCAGAACTAAACCCTGAAGCTTTCTTT
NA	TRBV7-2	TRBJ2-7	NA	CASSLSAQSSYEQYF	TGTGCCAGCAGCTTAAGCGCCCAGAGCTCCTACGAGCAGTACTTC
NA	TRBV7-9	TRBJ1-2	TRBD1	CASSSLDRGGNYGYTF	TGTGCCAGCAGCTCCCTAGACAGGGGCGGCAACTATGGCTACACCTTC
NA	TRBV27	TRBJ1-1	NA	CASSPLDRMNTEAFF	TGTGCCAGCAGTCCCCTCGACAGGATGAACACTGAAGCTTTCTTT
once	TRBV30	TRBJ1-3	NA	CAWDTRGNTIYF	TGTGCCTGGGATACCAGGGGAAACACCATATATTTT
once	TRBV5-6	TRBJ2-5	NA	CASSLVAVLETQYF	TGTGCCAGCAGCTTGGTGGCAGTCTTGGAGACCCAGTACTTC
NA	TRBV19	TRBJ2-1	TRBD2	CASSWGGLGRNEQFF	TGTGCCAGTAGTTGGGGAGGGCTTGGGCGCAATGAGCAGTTCTTC
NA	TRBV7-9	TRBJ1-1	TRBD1	CASSLGQVNTEAFF	TGTGCCAGCAGCCTCGGACAGGTCAACACTGAAGCTTTCTTT
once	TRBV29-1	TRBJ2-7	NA	CSTDRPENEQYF	TGCAGCACTGACCGGCCGGAGAACGAGCAGTACTTC
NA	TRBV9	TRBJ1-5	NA	CASSVVPEGQPQHF	TGTGCCAGCAGCGTAGTGCCTGAGGGTCAGCCCCAGCATTTT
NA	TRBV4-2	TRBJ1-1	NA	CASSHETGPNTEAFF	TGTGCCAGCAGCCACGAGACAGGCCCCAACACTGAAGCTTTCTTT
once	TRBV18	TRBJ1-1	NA	CASSRDKNTEAFF	TGTGCCAGCTCCCGCGACAAGAACACTGAAGCTTTCTTT
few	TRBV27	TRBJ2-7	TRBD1	CASSLRDSVSYEQYF	TGTGCCAGCAGTTTACGGGACAGCGTCTCCTACGAGCAGTACTTC
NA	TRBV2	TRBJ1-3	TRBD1	CASMEDRLISGNTIYF	TGTGCCAGCATGGAGGACAGGCTTATCTCTGGAAACACCATATATTTT
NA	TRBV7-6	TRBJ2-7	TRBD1	CASSSLPPWDSSYEQYF	TGTGCCAGCAGCTCCCTCCCGCCCTGGGACAGCTCCTACGAGCAGTACTTC
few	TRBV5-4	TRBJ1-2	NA	CASSSTNYGYTF	TGTGCCAGCAGCTCTACTAACTATGGCTACACCTTC
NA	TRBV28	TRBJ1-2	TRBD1	CASSSGQGSGGKDGYTF	TGTGCCAGCAGTTCTGGACAGGGGTCGGGTGGTAAAGATGGCTACACCTTC
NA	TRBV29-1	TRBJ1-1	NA	CSARVNTEAFF	TGCAGCGCTCGGGTGAACACTGAAGCTTTCTTT
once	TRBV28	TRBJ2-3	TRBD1	CASSVTGDTDTQYF	TGTGCCAGCAGTGTCACAGGGGACACAGATACGCAGTATTTT
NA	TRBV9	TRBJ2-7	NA	CASSETGLYEQYF	TGTGCCAGCAGCGAAACAGGGCTCTACGAGCAGTACTTC
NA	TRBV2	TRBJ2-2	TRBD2	CASRVSGIGELFF	TGTGCCAGCAGGGTTAGCGGGATCGGGGAGCTGTTTTTT
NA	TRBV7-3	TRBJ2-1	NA	CASSSGSYNEQFF	TGTGCCAGCAGCAGCGGGTCCTACAATGAGCAGTTCTTC
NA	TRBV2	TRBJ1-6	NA	CASSSDSPLHF	TGTGCCAGCAGTTCCGATTCACCCCTCCACTTT
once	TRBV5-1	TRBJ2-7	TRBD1	CASMDRASYEQYF	TGCGCCAGCATGGACAGGGCCTCCTACGAGCAGTACTTC
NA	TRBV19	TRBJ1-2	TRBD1	CASSTPRQGQNYGYTF	TGTGCCAGTAGTACCCCCCGACAGGGGCAGAACTATGGCTACACCTTC
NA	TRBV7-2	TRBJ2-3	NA	CASSLVVASTDTQYF	TGTGCCAGCAGCTTAGTGGTGGCTAGCACAGATACGCAGTATTTT
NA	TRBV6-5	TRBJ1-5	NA	CASRHRTSNQPQHF	TGTGCCAGCAGACACAGGACTAGCAATCAGCCCCAGCATTTT
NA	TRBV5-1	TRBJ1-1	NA	CASSQGTPNTEAFF	TGCGCCAGCAGTCAGGGGACCCCGAACACTGAAGCTTTCTTT
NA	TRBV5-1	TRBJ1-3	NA	CASSLEIGSGNTIYF	TGCGCCAGCAGCTTGGAGATTGGGAGCGGAAACACCATATATTTT
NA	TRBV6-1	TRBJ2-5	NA	CASSWAETQYF	TGTGCCAGCAGTTGGGCGGAGACCCAGTACTTC
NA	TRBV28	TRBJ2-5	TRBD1	CASSIRQGQETQYF	TGTGCCAGCAGTATCAGACAGGGACAAGAGACCCAGTACTTC